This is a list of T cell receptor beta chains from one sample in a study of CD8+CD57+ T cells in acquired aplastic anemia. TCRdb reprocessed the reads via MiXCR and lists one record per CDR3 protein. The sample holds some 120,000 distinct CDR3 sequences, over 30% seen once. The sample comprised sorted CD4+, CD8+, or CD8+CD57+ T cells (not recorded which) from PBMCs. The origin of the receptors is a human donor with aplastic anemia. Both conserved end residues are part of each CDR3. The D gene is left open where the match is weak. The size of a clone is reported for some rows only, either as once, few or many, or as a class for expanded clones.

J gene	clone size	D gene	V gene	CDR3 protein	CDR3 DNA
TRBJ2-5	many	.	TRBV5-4	CASSWTQETQYF	TGTGCCAGCAGCTGGACGCAAGAGACCCAGTACTTC
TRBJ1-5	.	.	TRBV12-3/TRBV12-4	CASSTDWNQPQHF	TGTGCCAGCAGTACGGACTGGAATCAGCCCCAGCATTTT
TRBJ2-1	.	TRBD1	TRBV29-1	CSGGQGEGEQFF	TGCAGCGGGGGACAGGGGGAAGGGGAGCAGTTCTTC
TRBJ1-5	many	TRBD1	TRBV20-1	CSASPGGRGNQPQHF	TGCAGTGCTAGCCCAGGGGGTCGGGGCAATCAGCCCCAGCATTTT
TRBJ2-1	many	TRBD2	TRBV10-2	CASSSQGLAGTAEQFF	TGCGCCAGCAGTTCTCAGGGACTAGCGGGGACGGCTGAGCAGTTCTTC
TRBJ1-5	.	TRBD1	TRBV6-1	CASRTGPSGQPQHF	TGTGCCAGCAGGACAGGGCCATCCGGTCAGCCCCAGCATTTT
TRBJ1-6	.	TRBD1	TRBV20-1	CSATLATGFNSPLHF	TGCAGTGCTACTCTAGCGACAGGGTTTAATTCACCCCTCCACTTT
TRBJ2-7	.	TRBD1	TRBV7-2	CASSLALIRDRPPQQYF	TGTGCCAGCAGCTTAGCGCTTATCCGGGACAGGCCTCCACAGCAGTACTTC
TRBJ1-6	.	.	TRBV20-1	CSASSQEWFWNSPLHF	TGCAGTGCCAGCAGCCAAGAATGGTTTTGGAATTCACCCCTCCACTTT
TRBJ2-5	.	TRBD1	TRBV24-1	CATSDITGVETQYF	TGTGCCACCAGTGATATTACAGGGGTAGAGACCCAGTACTTC
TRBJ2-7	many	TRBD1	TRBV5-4	CASSFLGQGRAYEQYF	TGTGCCAGCAGCTTTCTAGGACAGGGGAGGGCCTACGAGCAGTACTTC
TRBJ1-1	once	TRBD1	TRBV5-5	CASSFTGGNTEAFF	TGTGCCAGCAGCTTTACAGGGGGGAACACTGAAGCTTTCTTT
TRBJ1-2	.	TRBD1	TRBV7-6	CASSIDRGYGYTF	TGTGCCAGCAGCATCGACAGGGGGTATGGCTACACCTTC